This T cell receptor (beta chain) was found in a study of blood T cell repertoires in COVID-19. In assigning cohorts, the study relied on participant-reported clinical history. J lost 2 bases, V lost 0 bases, and 3 bases had no gene match. This CDR3 is built from 15 residues. In germline, CDR1 is SGHAT, CDR2 FQNNGV. TCRdb's table, derived via immunoSEQ multiplex PCR, lists solely in-frame clones and lacks some. The sample records hundreds of thousands of clones, about 84% being singletons. This clone was detected only a few times. The chain employs TRBV11-2 and TRBJ1-1, with 7 bases that match TRBD1. The sequence derives from a man between 25 and 39 years old with acute COVID-19. What was sequenced was PBMCs or T cells enriched from blood (not recorded which). DNA for the CDR3: TGTGCCAGCAGCTTAGAAGGGGGCTTAAACACTGAAGCTTTCTTT. Translating gives CASSLEGGLNTEAFF. The full variable domain, its missing parts supplied by reference TRBV11-2 and TRBJ1-1, is EAGVAQSPRYKIIEKRQSVAFWCNPISGHATLYWYQQILGQGPKLLIQFQNNGVVDDSQLPKDRFSAERLKGVDSTLKIQPAKLEDSAVYLCASSLEGGLNTEAFFGQGTRLTVV.